This T cell receptor (beta chain) emerged from a study of cytomegalovirus exposure and HLA in healthy donors. Notes on the study in general: The classifier was said to identify cytomegalovirus status with high specificity and sensitivity.

With regard to this clone: Its cognate antigen is unknown.

The assay was immunoSEQ multiplex PCR, and TCRdb's table has in-frame clones only and misses some. The sample holds 140,000 or so clones, 87% seen once. The source material was PBMCs. This TCR derives from a man aged 18 to 30 in good health and CMV-seropositive.

DNA of the CDR3: TGTGCCAGCAGTTTAGAGTCGGGGGGCTCCTACGAGCAGTACTTC. Translation: CASSLESGGSYEQYF. The chain combines TRBV27 with TRBJ2-7; the match to TRBD2 covers 7 bases. Germline CDR1 MNHEY, CDR2 SMNVEV (reference sequence). The CDR3 has 15 amino acids. V shed 2 bases and J 0 bases; nucleotides not matched to a gene: 4.